This T cell receptor (beta chain) was observed in a study of shared T cell receptors in the human thymus. A single count supports this clone. Germline loops: CDR1 LNHDA, CDR2 SQIVND (reference sequence). Trimming removed 5 bases from V and 2 bases from J, with 22 bases in between. The CDR3 is made up of 17 amino acids. This table comes from immunoSEQ multiplex PCR, and its TCRdb copy is limited to in-frame clones, with some not included. The sample holds hundreds of thousands of clones; approximately 95% are singletons and the top ten take approximately 0.018%. The receptor's source is a human donor. The V and J genes are TRBV19 and TRBJ2-7; the D gene is possibly TRBD1 (5 bases). Specimen: thymocytes. The CDR3 region has the DNA TGTGCCAGTAGTGCCAGCGCAGGGCTAAAACCCACCTACGAGCAGTACTTC. Translation gives CASSASAGLKPTYEQYF. The full variable domain, rest sourced from reference TRBV19 and TRBJ2-7, is DGGITQSPKYLFRKEGQNVTLSCEQNLNHDAMYWYRQDPGQGLRLIYYSQIVNDFQKGDIAEGYSVSREKKESFPLTVTSAQKNPTAFYLCASSASAGLKPTYEQYFGPGTRLTVT.